The T cell receptor (beta chain) described here comes from a study of cytomegalovirus exposure and HLA in healthy donors. Study outcomes and limitations: Researchers had no immune exposure information except CMV serostatus available.

Worth noting for this clone: The antigen is unknown.

Vbeta (60) and Jbeta (13) primers were used in the PCR. TCRdb's copy holds only in-frame clones and misses some; the assay was immunoSEQ multiplex PCR. This sample carries 150,000 to 200,000 clones, about four fifths of them seen once, and the ten largest clones take 1%. From germline, CDR1 is SGHVS and CDR2 FQNEAQ. The CDR3 has 16 amino acids. Trimming took 7 bases from V and 4 from J, leaving 22 bases between them. The receptor was derived from a woman aged 45-60 years in good health and CMV-seropositive. The V call is TRBV7-8, the J call TRBJ1-1; weak D call: TRBD1 (5 bases). The material sequenced was PBMCs. CDR3 residues: CASTLGRGHRGTEAFF. CDR3 in DNA: TGTGCCAGCACTTTAGGGAGGGGCCACCGCGGCACTGAAGCTTTCTTT.